This TCR beta chain was sequenced in a study of identical twins. V lost 1 base, J lost 6 bases, and 12 bases lay in between. The CDR3 has 14 amino acids. Germline V gene lookup returns CDR1 LGHNT and CDR2 FRNRAP. TCRdb itself ran the 5' RACE reads through MiXCR, one entry per CDR3 protein. The profile shows around 480,000 distinct CDR3 sequences, roughly an eighth of them singletons. The sample holds a few counts of this clonotype. The antigen remains undetermined. Regarding the study as a whole: For out-of-frame alpha sequences shared by twins, low generation probability was in excess. Models predicted too little out-of-frame TCR alpha sharing in monozygotic twins. There were fewer insertions in abundant cord blood beta clonotypes, but memory repertoires showed no such pattern.

In addition, the sample was reused for a study of yellow fever vaccine responses in identical twins.

Input material: CD4+ T cells sorted from blood. This chain uses TRBV12-5 with TRBJ1-1, with D hard to call. This receptor was taken from a woman between 18 and 29 years old in good health. The DNA for the CDR3 is TGTGCTAGTGGTTTGGATGAACAGAGGGCTGAAGCTTTCTTT. This codes for CASGLDEQRAEAFF.